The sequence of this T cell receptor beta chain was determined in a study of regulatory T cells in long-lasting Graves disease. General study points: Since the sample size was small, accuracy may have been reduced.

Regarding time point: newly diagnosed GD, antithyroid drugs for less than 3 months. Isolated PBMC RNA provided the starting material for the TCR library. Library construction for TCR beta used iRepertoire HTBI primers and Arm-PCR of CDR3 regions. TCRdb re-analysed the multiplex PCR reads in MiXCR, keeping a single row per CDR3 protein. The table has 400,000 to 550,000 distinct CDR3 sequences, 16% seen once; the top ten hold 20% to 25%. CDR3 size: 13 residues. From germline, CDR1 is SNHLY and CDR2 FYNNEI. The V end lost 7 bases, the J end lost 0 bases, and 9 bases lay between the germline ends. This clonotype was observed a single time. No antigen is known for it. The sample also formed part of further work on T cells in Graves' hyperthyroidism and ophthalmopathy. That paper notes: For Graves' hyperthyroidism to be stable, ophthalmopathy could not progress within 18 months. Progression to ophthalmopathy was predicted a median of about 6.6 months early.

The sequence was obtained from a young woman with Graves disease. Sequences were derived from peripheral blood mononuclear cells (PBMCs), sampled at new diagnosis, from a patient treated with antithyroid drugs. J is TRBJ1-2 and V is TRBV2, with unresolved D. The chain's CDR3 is CASKPDANYGYTF. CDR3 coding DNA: TGTGCCAGCAAACCGGACGCTAACTATGGCTACACCTTC.